This record covers a single T cell receptor (beta chain). This clone is a singleton in its sample. No antigen is known for it. The record has no base qualities; no much larger clone is one base away. The sample originates from a study of technical replicates of blood from a few donors (dated by TCRdb to the late 2010s). Receptor amplification or capture employed the immunoSEQ multiplex PCR assay. TCRdb holds this immuneACCESS table with in-frame rearrangements only. Some clones are missing; in checked studies, unresolved V genes explain under half, and the rest has no known cause. The sample includes roughly 82,000 clones, with around nine tenths observed a single time. Roughly 0.25% of the sample lies in the top ten. As encoded in the germline V gene, CDR1 is MRHNA while CDR2 is SNTAGT. The CDR3 holds 15 amino acids from the cysteine to the phenylalanine. Just CDR3 DNA is preserved here, 45 bases in frame from base 1. The germline V end is reduced by 3 bases and the J end by 1 base; junction bases left unmatched: 5.

Specimen: T cells isolated from PBMCs. The source of this sequence is a human donor in good health. The chain couples TRBV6-4 to TRBJ2-5; 7 nucleotides in the junction match TRBD1. The CDR3 corresponds to CASSDLDRAQETQYF. At the DNA level, the sequence is TGTGCCAGCAGTGATCTTGACAGGGCCCAAGAGACCCAGTACTTC.